Shown below are 31 T cell receptor beta chains from a single sample sequenced in a study of T cell responses to AZD1222 COVID-19 vaccine. Profiling relied on immunoSEQ multiplex PCR, and the TCRdb table lists in-frame clones only, not all of them. The sample lists some 100,000 clones; roughly 91% were seen once. Sequencing used peripheral blood, obtained 28 days after the second AZD1222 dose. The receptors originated from an adult who received the AZD1222 COVID-19 vaccine.

The rearrangement uses TRBV30 and TRBJ1-1, with D maybe TRBD1 (6 bases). The CDR3 spans 15 residues. Trimming removed 3 bases at V and 3 bases at J, with 17 bases between. CDR1 is GTSNPN, CDR2 SVGIG, per germline (reference sequence). In nucleotides, the CDR3 is TGTGCCTGGAGCCCAGGGGCGGCGGGGGACACTGAAGCTTTCTTT. As protein: CAWSPGAAGDTEAFF.

This chain links TRBV4-3 with TRBJ2-3, with 13 nucleotides matching TRBD2. The CDR3 is 17 residues long. The V and J ends lost 4 bases and 4 bases, in that order; junction bases with no gene match: 8. CDR1 is LGHNA and CDR2 is YSLEER in the germline V gene. The CDR3 is CASSPSATSGRPDTQYF. The CDR3 nucleotides read TGCGCCAGCAGCCCCAGCGCGACTAGCGGGAGGCCAGATACGCAGTATTTT.

The chain has TRBV19 and TRBJ1-1; TRBD1 agrees at 9 bases. The V gene's germline CDR1 is LNHDA and CDR2 SQIVND (reference sequence). This CDR3 has 13 residues. The junction had 6 bases not matched to a gene; V was cut back by 6 bases and J by 7 bases. The CDR3 protein is CASSYRGLDEAFF. In DNA form, the CDR3 reads TGTGCCAGTAGCTACAGGGGGCTGGATGAAGCTTTCTTT.

CDR3 amino acids: CASSPPGLAGGASYEQYF. The CDR3 DNA reads TGTGCCAGCAGCCCCCCGGGACTAGCGGGAGGGGCGTCCTACGAGCAGTACTTC. The gene calls are TRBV7-2 and TRBJ2-7; 16 nucleotides match TRBD2. Germline assignment: CDR1 SGHTA and CDR2 FQGNSA. Trimming cost V 5 bases and J 1 base; bases outside gene matches: 8. The CDR3 covers 18 residues.

J is TRBJ2-2 and V is TRBV5-7; 8 bases match TRBD1. TRBV5-7 has ORF status, its function being uncertain. Trimming cost V 1 base and J 5 bases; bases outside gene matches: 13. The CDR3 contains 18 residues. The CDR3 nucleotides are TGTGCCAGCAGCTTGTATTGCAGGGGGCAAATTAATACCGGGGAGCTGTTTTTT. Its protein product is CASSLYCRGQINTGELFF.

V gene TRBV5-1 combines with J gene TRBJ2-7, with 9 bases fitting TRBD1. The V segment lost 7 bases and the J segment 3 bases; nucleotides outside the gene matches: 11. Germline V CDR1 and CDR2: SGHRS, YFSETQ. The CDR3 runs to 15 residues. CDR3 in amino acids: CASHSGTGNLYEQYF. The CDR3 DNA sequence: TGCGCCAGCCACTCCGGGACAGGGAATCTCTACGAGCAGTACTTC. Full variable domain (rest looked up from reference TRBV5-1 and TRBJ2-7): KAGVTQTPRYLIKTRGQQVTLSCSPISGHRSVSWYQQTPGQGLQFLFEYFSETQRNKGNFPGRFSGRQFSNSRSEMNVSTLELGDSALYLCASHSGTGNLYEQYFGPGTRLTVT.

The V call is TRBV7-3, the J call TRBJ1-2; 7 nucleotides line up with TRBD1. The V and J ends lost 2 bases and 3 bases, in that order; junction bases with no gene match: 6. This CDR3 has 15 amino acids. Germline CDR1 is SGHTA and CDR2 is FQGTGA. CDR3 coding DNA: TGTGCCAGCAGCTTAGGCCAGGGGGTTGACTATGGCTACACCTTC. It yields the protein CASSLGQGVDYGYTF.

The gene calls are TRBV10-1 and TRBJ1-2; D is perhaps TRBD1 (6 bases). V was pared by 2 bases and J by 8 bases, with 12 bases between. The CDR3 length is 13 residues. Germline CDR1 WNHNN, CDR2 SYGVQD (reference sequence). The CDR3 protein is CASSEADSLGYTF. CDR3 nucleotides: TGCGCCAGCAGTGAGGCGGACAGTCTCGGCTACACCTTC.

The chain employs TRBV4-3 and TRBJ2-3, with 11 bases matching TRBD2. The CDR3 totals 16 residues. The junction had 5 bases not matched to a gene; V was cut back by 4 bases and J by 2 bases. Germline V gene sequence: CDR1 LGHNA, CDR2 YSLEER. CDR3 DNA sequence: TGCGCCAGCAGCCCCCGACTAGCGGGGATCACAGATACGCAGTATTTT. Its protein product is CASSPRLAGITDTQYF.

This clone was recorded only once. The chain carries TRBV30 and TRBJ1-3; perhaps TRBD1 as D (5 bases). Trimming removed 2 bases from V and 3 bases from J, with 11 bases in between. The CDR3 spans 14 residues. In germline, CDR1 is GTSNPN, CDR2 SVGIG (reference sequence). CDR3 residues: CAWSWGVGGNTIYF. CDR3 DNA sequence: TGTGCCTGGAGTTGGGGGGTTGGTGGAAACACCATATATTTT.

This chain connects TRBV11-2 to TRBJ2-3; the match to TRBD2 covers 13 bases. This CDR3 comprises 16 residues. The V gene end was trimmed by 3 bases and the J gene end by 8 bases; junction bases not matched to a gene: 8. Germline-derived CDR1 and CDR2 are SGHAT and FQNNGV. CDR3 nucleotides: TGTGCCAGCAGCTTGACTAGCGGGGGGACAAAGATTACGCAGTATTTT. It specifies CASSLTSGGTKITQYF.

Only one count was recorded for this clone. V usage is TRBV7-2 and J usage is TRBJ2-2; TRBD2 aligns across 7 bases. Trimming at V came to 8 bases and at J to 5 bases, leaving 11 bases not matched to a gene. The CDR3 length is 15 residues. CDR1 is SGHTA and CDR2 is FQGNSA in the germline V gene. The CDR3: CASSRGEVRTGELFF. The DNA for the CDR3 is TGTGCCAGCTCACGGGGGGAGGTGCGAACCGGGGAGCTGTTTTTT.

The chain couples TRBV12-5 to TRBJ2-5, with 10 bases that match TRBD2. The V and J ends lost 1 base and 1 base, in that order; junction bases with no gene match: 3. The germline V gene encodes CDR1 LGHNT and CDR2 FRNRAP. The CDR3 runs 16 residues. This CDR3 reads CASGLGLAGFQETQYF. The CDR3 DNA follows: TGTGCTAGTGGTTTGGGACTAGCGGGCTTCCAAGAGACCCAGTACTTC.

The chain employs TRBV19 and TRBJ1-1; D unresolved. This CDR3 has 16 residues. V was trimmed by 4 bases and J by 1 base, leaving 16 bases between them. The germline V gene encodes CDR1 LNHDA and CDR2 SQIVND (reference sequence). DNA of the CDR3: TGTGCCAGTAGTACCCGTCAGACATCCCAGAACACTGAAGCTTTCTTT. Translation gives CASSTRQTSQNTEAFF. Full variable domain (remainder filled in from reference TRBV19 and TRBJ1-1): DGGITQSPKYLFRKEGQNVTLSCEQNLNHDAMYWYRQDPGQGLRLIYYSQIVNDFQKGDIAEGYSVSREKKESFPLTVTSAQKNPTAFYLCASSTRQTSQNTEAFFGQGTRLTVV.

The chain recombines TRBV18 with TRBJ1-6; no definite D call. Germline CDR1 and CDR2: KGHSH and LQKENI. The CDR3 contains 13 residues. Between the trimmed V and J ends, which lost 5 bases and 10 bases, there was a span of 12 bases. For the CDR3, the DNA is TGTGCCAGCTCAAAACCCGGAGGGTCACCCCTCCACTTT. Translating gives CASSKPGGSPLHF.

The CDR3 coding sequence is TGTGCCAGCAGCGACCTAGCGGCAGATACGCAGTATTTT. Its protein product is CASSDLAADTQYF. V gene TRBV11-3 combines with J gene TRBJ2-3; 7 bases map to TRBD2. The CDR3 covers 13 residues. CDR1 is SGHNT, CDR2 YENEEA, per germline. V lost 5 bases, J lost 4 bases, and 3 bases stayed unmatched.

In this sample, this clone turned up a few times. The chain recombines TRBV28 with TRBJ1-5; D gene uncertain. The CDR3 length is 13 residues. V lost 7 bases, J lost 0 bases, and 7 bases lay in between. The germline V gene encodes CDR1 MDHEN and CDR2 SYDVKM. The DNA of the CDR3 is TGTGCCAGCATTACAGATAGCAATCAGCCCCAGCATTTT. Translating it yields CASITDSNQPQHF.

The sample holds one count of this clone. The chain uses TRBV28 and TRBJ1-4; D not resolved. The germline V gene encodes CDR1 MDHEN and CDR2 SYDVKM. Trimming cost V 8 bases and J 10 bases, with 17 bases left between them. CDR3 size: 13 residues. The CDR3 spells CASGLTPKGKLFF. DNA for the CDR3: TGTGCCAGCGGCCTGACCCCGAAGGGAAAACTGTTTTTT.

The V call is TRBV18, the J call TRBJ1-4; 8 bases agree with TRBD1. Trimming cost V 2 bases and J 0 bases; bases outside gene matches: 2. The CDR3 spans 16 residues. Germline V CDR1 and CDR2: KGHSH, LQKENI. CDR3 in amino acids: CASSPRGQATNEKLFF. In nucleotides, the CDR3 is TGTGCCAGCTCACCAAGGGGACAGGCAACTAATGAAAAACTGTTTTTT. Complete variable domain (other parts from reference TRBV18 and TRBJ1-4): NAGVMQNPRHLVRRRGQEARLRCSPMKGHSHVYWYRQLPEEGLKFMVYLQKENIIDESGMPKERFSAEFPKEGPSILRIQQVVRGDSAAYFCASSPRGQATNEKLFFGSGTQLSVL.

The gene calls are TRBV5-1 and TRBJ2-1; no clear D gene. This CDR3 region has 14 residues. V lost 0 bases and J 4 bases, leaving 8 bases between the germline ends. Per the germline V gene, CDR1 is SGHRS and CDR2 is YFSETQ. The chain's CDR3 is CASSLAQAYNEQFF. In nucleotides, the CDR3 is TGCGCCAGCAGCTTGGCTCAGGCGTACAATGAGCAGTTCTTC.

The chain employs TRBV11-3 and TRBJ2-5, with 8 bases identical to TRBD1. In germline, CDR1 is SGHNT, CDR2 YENEEA. Unmatched junction bases numbered 7, after V lost 5 bases and J lost 5 bases. This CDR3 has 14 residues. The CDR3 DNA reads as TGTGCCAGCAGCAACCGGACAGGGAGGGAGACCCAGTACTTC. Translating it yields CASSNRTGRETQYF. The variable domain in full, completed from reference TRBV11-3 and TRBJ2-5, reads EAGVVQSPRYKIIEKKQPVAFWCNPISGHNTLYWYLQNLGQGPELLIRYENEEAVDDSQLPKDRFSAERLKGVDSTLKIQPAELGDSAVYLCASSNRTGRETQYFGPGTRLLVL.

This chain uses TRBV6-2 or TRBV6-3 with TRBJ1-6; D uncertain. The CDR3 runs to 13 residues. Germline V gene lookup returns CDR1 MNHEY and CDR2 SVGEGT. V lost 2 bases to trimming and J lost 6 bases, with 5 bases between them. The CDR3 nucleotides read TGTGCCAGCAGTTACAGCTTTAATTCACCCCTCCACTTT. It codes for CASSYSFNSPLHF.

This chain connects TRBV30 to TRBJ2-1, with 11 bases aligning to TRBD1. Germline trimming cut 2 bases from V and 7 bases from J; bases unmatched to any gene: 7. CDR3 length: 15 residues. CDR1 and CDR2 from the germline V gene are GTSNPN and SVGIG (reference sequence). CDR3 residues: CAWSPGTGGRNEQFF. DNA of the CDR3: TGTGCCTGGAGTCCCGGGACAGGGGGGCGGAATGAGCAGTTCTTC.

This clone is a singleton in its sample. The rearrangement joins TRBV28 to TRBJ2-2, with TRBD1 as a possible D gene (8 bases). The CDR3 loop spans 19 amino acids. Germline CDR1 MDHEN, CDR2 SYDVKM. Trimming cost V 3 bases and J 3 bases, with 23 bases left between them. The CDR3 spells CASSLESDREGAYTGELFF. In DNA form, the CDR3 reads TGTGCCAGCAGTTTGGAGTCGGACAGGGAGGGGGCTTACACCGGGGAGCTGTTTTTT.

The J gene is TRBJ1-1, the V gene TRBV19; 10 nucleotides align to TRBD1. The V and J ends lost 6 bases and 1 base, in that order; junction bases with no gene match: 2. Germline CDR1 LNHDA, CDR2 SQIVND (reference sequence). CDR3 length: 14 amino acids. The CDR3 here is CASSRQGANTEAFF. CDR3 nucleotide sequence: TGTGCCAGTAGCCGACAGGGGGCGAACACTGAAGCTTTCTTT.

The rearrangement links TRBV30 to TRBJ1-6; TRBD1 matches at 8 bases. This CDR3 spans 15 amino acids. Germline-derived CDR1 and CDR2 are GTSNPN and SVGIG (reference sequence). V was clipped by 5 bases and J by 7 bases; unmatched bases: 10. CDR3 nucleotides: TGTGCCTGGTGTCTGATGGACAGGGACAATTCACCCCTCCACTTT. Encoded protein: CAWCLMDRDNSPLHF.

The rearrangement uses TRBV5-4 and TRBJ2-3; 14 bases are a match to TRBD2. Germline CDR1 SGHNT, CDR2 YYREEE (reference sequence). The ends lost 4 bases at V and 1 base at J; junction bases unmatched: 8. This CDR3 spans 18 amino acids. CDR3 amino acids: CASSIDPGLAGGTDTQYF. The DNA of the CDR3 is TGTGCCAGCAGCATAGACCCGGGACTAGCGGGGGGCACAGATACGCAGTATTTT.

The chain has TRBV4-1 and TRBJ2-7, with 13 bases that match TRBD2. The CDR3 sequence is 15 residues long. V lost 3 bases to trimming and J lost 4 bases; unmatched junction nucleotides: 3. Germline V lookup: CDR1 MGHRA, CDR2 YSYEKL. This CDR3 reads CASSQTGLAGYEQYF. The CDR3 nucleotides are TGCGCCAGCAGCCAGACGGGACTAGCGGGATACGAGCAGTACTTC.

This clone was seen a handful of times. The chain recombines TRBV6-1 with TRBJ2-1; 8 positions agree with TRBD2. J lost 4 bases, V lost 3 bases, and 5 bases had no gene match. CDR3 size: 15 residues. Germline loops: CDR1 MNHNS, CDR2 SASEGT. CDR3 DNA: TGTGCCAGCAGTGACCTCGCGGGAGGTTACAATGAGCAGTTCTTC. This codes for CASSDLAGGYNEQFF.

V gene TRBV7-3 combines with J gene TRBJ1-1, with 7 bases lining up with TRBD1. The junction had 2 bases not matched to a gene; V was cut back by 3 bases and J by 1 base. The CDR3 length is 14 residues. The germline gives CDR1 SGHTA, CDR2 FQGTGA. The CDR3 DNA sequence: TGTGCCAGCAGCTTCACAGGGGCGAACACTGAAGCTTTCTTT. As protein: CASSFTGANTEAFF.

CDR3 amino acids: CASSQDRRLNTEAFF. The CDR3 DNA is TGCGCCAGCAGCCAAGATCGACGGCTAAACACTGAAGCTTTCTTT. The chain employs TRBV4-1 and TRBJ1-1; the D is unclear. Deletions cut 0 bases from V and 2 bases from J, with 10 bases between. Germline CDR1 is MGHRA and CDR2 is YSYEKL. This CDR3 region has 15 residues.